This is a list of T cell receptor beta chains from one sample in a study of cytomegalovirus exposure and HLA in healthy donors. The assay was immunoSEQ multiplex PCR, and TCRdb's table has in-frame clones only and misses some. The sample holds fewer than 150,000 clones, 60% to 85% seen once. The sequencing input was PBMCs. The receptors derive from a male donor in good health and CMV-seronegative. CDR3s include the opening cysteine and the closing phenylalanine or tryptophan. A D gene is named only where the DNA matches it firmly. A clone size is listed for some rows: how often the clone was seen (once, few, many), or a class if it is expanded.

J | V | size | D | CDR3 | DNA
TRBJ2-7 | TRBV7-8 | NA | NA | CACSIRASYEQYF | TGTGCCTGCAGCATAAGAGCTTCCTACGAGCAGTACTTC
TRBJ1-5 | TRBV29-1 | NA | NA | CSVQEGVYQPQHF | TGCAGCGTCCAGGAAGGGGTCTATCAGCCCCAGCATTTT
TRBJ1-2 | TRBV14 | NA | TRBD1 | CASSQDTGGLGGYTF | TGTGCCAGCAGCCAAGACACAGGGGGCCTAGGGGGCTACACCTTC
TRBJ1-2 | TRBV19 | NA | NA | CASSKPLQGSYGYTF | TGTGCCAGTAGTAAACCCCTCCAGGGATCCTATGGCTACACCTTC
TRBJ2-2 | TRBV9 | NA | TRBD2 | CASSPHERGGFRGELFF | TGTGCCAGCAGCCCACACGAGCGGGGGGGCTTTCGCGGGGAGCTGTTTTTT
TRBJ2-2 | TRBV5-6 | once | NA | CASSLDLSGRTGELFF | TGTGCCAGCAGCTTGGATTTGAGCGGTAGGACCGGGGAGCTGTTTTTT
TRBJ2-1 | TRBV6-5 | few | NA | CASSLLYEQFF | TGTGCCAGCAGTCTCCTTTATGAGCAGTTCTTC
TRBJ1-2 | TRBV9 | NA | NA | CASSVESGGSVGYTF | TGTGCCAGCAGCGTAGAATCGGGGGGCAGTGTAGGCTACACCTTC
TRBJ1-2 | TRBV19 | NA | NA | CASTPGGGPSYGYTF | TGTGCCAGTACGCCGGGGGGAGGTCCGAGCTATGGCTACACCTTC
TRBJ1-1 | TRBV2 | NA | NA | CASSAQGLNTEAFF | TGTGCCAGCAGTGCACAGGGATTGAACACTGAAGCTTTCTTT
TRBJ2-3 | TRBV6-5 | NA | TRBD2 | CASRRAGGLDTQYF | TGTGCCAGCAGGCGAGCGGGGGGGCTAGATACGCAGTATTTT
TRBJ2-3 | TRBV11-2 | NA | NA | CAVSREGLTDTQYF | TGTGCCGTCTCAAGAGAGGGATTGACAGATACGCAGTATTTT
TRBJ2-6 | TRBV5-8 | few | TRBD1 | CASSLYTGAGANVLTF | TGTGCCAGCAGCTTGTATACAGGGGCTGGGGCCAACGTCCTGACTTTC
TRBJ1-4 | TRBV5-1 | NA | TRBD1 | CASSSFGQAGEKLFF | TGCGCCAGCAGTTCATTCGGACAGGCCGGGGAAAAACTGTTTTTT
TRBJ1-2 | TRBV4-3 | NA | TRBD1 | CASSQSGTGAVYGYTF | TGCGCCAGCAGCCAGTCCGGGACAGGGGCAGTCTATGGCTACACCTTC
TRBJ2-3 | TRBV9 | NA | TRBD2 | CASSVDSGGFTDTQYF | TGTGCCAGCAGCGTAGATAGCGGGGGATTCACAGATACGCAGTATTTT
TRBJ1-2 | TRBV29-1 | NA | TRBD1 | CSGGGQGIYGYTF | TGCAGCGGGGGGGGACAGGGGATCTATGGCTACACCTTC
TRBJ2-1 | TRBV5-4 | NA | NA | CASSPRGPSLDEQFF | TGTGCCAGCAGCCCCCGCGGCCCCTCCCTGGATGAGCAGTTCTTC
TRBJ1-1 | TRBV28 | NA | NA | CASTAGTEAFF | TGTGCCAGCACGGCAGGGACTGAAGCTTTCTTT
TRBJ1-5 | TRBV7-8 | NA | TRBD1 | CASSSGQAAGGPQHF | TGTGCCAGCAGCTCCGGACAGGCGGCCGGGGGGCCCCAGCATTTT
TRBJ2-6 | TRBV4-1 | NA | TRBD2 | CASSYGGASGANVLTF | TGCGCCAGCAGCTACGGGGGGGCCTCTGGGGCCAACGTCCTGACTTTC
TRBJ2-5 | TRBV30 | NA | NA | CAWSVDSQGSQETQYF | TGTGCCTGGAGTGTAGATAGTCAGGGGTCCCAAGAGACCCAGTACTTC
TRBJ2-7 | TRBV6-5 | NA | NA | CASSTRGQLSYEQYF | TGTGCCAGCAGTACCCGAGGACAGTTATCCTACGAGCAGTACTTC
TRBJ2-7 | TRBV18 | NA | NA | CASQGGDEQYF | TGTGCCAGCCAGGGGGGAGACGAGCAGTACTTC
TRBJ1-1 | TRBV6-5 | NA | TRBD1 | CASSYSKNRGTEAFF | TGTGCCAGCAGTTACTCGAAAAACAGGGGCACTGAAGCTTTCTTT
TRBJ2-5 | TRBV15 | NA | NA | CATSRALETQYF | TGTGCCACCAGCAGAGCATTAGAGACCCAGTACTTC
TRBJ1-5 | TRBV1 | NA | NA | CTSSPVGRDRGLRSNQPQHF | TGCACCAGCAGCCCAGTGGGCCGGGACAGGGGGCTTCGGAGCAATCAGCCCCAGCATTTT
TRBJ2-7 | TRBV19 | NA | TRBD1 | CASSMGTVYEQYF | TGTGCCAGTAGTATGGGGACAGTCTACGAGCAGTACTTC
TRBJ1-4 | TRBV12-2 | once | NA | CASRLPRVKLFF | TGTGCAAGTCGCTTACCCAGGGTAAAACTGTTTTTT
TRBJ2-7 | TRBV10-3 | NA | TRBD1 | CAISLTGGEDEQYF | TGTGCCATCAGTCTGACAGGGGGTGAGGACGAGCAGTACTTC
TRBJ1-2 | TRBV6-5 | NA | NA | CASTRGEGGYTF | TGTGCCAGCACCCGCGGGGAGGGTGGCTACACCTTC
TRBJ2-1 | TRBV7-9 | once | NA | CASSFETRNNEQFF | TGTGCCAGCAGCTTCGAGACTAGGAACAATGAGCAGTTCTTC
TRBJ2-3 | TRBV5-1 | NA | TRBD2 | CASSFSGGADTQYF | TGCGCCAGCAGCTTTAGCGGGGGGGCGGATACGCAGTATTTT
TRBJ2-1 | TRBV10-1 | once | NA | CASSESRTDNEQFF | TGCGCCAGCAGTGAGTCCAGGACAGACAATGAGCAGTTCTTC
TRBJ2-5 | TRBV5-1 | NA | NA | CASSLYGTQETQYF | TGCGCCAGCAGCTTGTATGGGACACAAGAGACCCAGTACTTC
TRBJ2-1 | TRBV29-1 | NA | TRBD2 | CSVDVLAFDYNEQFF | TGCAGCGTTGACGTACTAGCGTTCGACTACAATGAGCAGTTCTTC
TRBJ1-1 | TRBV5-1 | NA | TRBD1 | CASSLARGPQNTEAFF | TGCGCCAGCAGCTTGGCCAGGGGGCCTCAGAACACTGAAGCTTTCTTT
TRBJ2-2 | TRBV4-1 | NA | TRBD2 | CASSQDLGGAPGGELFF | TGCGCCAGCAGCCAAGATCTCGGGGGGGCCCCGGGCGGGGAGCTGTTTTTT
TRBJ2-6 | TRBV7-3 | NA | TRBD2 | CASSRPKGTSSSGANVLTF | TGTGCCAGCAGCCGACCTAAAGGGACTAGCTCCTCTGGGGCCAACGTCCTGACTTTC
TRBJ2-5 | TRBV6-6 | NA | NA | CASSYGGDQETQYF | TGTGCCAGCAGTTACGGCGGGGACCAAGAGACCCAGTACTTC
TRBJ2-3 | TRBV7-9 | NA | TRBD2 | CASSRTSVGDTQYF | TGTGCCAGCAGTCGGACTAGCGTGGGAGATACGCAGTATTTT
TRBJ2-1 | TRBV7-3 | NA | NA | CASSSLRLGEGNEQFF | TGTGCCAGCAGCTCGCTGCGACTAGGGGAAGGGAATGAGCAGTTCTTC
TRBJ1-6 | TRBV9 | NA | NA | CASSTDRQSDNSPLHF | TGTGCCAGCAGCACCGATCGACAGAGTGATAATTCACCCCTCCACTTT
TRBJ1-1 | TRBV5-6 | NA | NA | CASSLTGKYTEAFF | TGTGCCAGCAGCTTGACAGGGAAGTACACTGAAGCTTTCTTT
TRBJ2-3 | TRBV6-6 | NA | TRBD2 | CASSYSPGGSTDTQYF | TGTGCCAGCAGTTACTCGCCCGGGGGGAGCACAGATACGCAGTATTTT
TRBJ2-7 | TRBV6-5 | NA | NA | CASSSYRDKWSYEQYF | TGTGCCAGCAGTTCGTATAGGGACAAATGGAGTTACGAGCAGTACTTC
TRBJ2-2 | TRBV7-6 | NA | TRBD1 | CASSLGQGANTGELFF | TGTGCCAGCAGCTTGGGACAGGGAGCGAACACCGGGGAGCTGTTTTTT
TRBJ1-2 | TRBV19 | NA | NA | CASSNQILANYGYTF | TGTGCCAGTAGTAACCAAATACTTGCTAACTATGGCTACACCTTC
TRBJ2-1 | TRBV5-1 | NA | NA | CASSLTGQNNEQFF | TGCGCCAGCAGCCTGACAGGACAGAACAATGAGCAGTTCTTC
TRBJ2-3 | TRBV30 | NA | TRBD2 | CAWSVGRLAGGSTDTQYF | TGTGCCTGGAGTGTGGGTAGACTAGCGGGAGGTAGCACAGATACGCAGTATTTT